This TCR beta chain is from a study of T cells after posttransplantation cyclophosphamide. Study-level points and caveats: Recipient CMV seropositivity and CMV reactivation strongly tracked TRB clonality. Later post-transplant blood repertoires were often dominated by donor CD8+ memory clones. Blood and skin or GI T cell repertoires showed limited TRB overlap.

Looked up from germline, CDR1 is SGDLS and CDR2 is YYNGEE. This CDR3 is built from 17 residues. Deletions cut 2 bases from V and 0 bases from J, with 12 bases between. This clone was seen repeatedly, ten times or more. The antigen is unknown. Peripheral blood was collected from the related graft donor on the marrow donation day. Profiled with immunoSEQ multiplex PCR; TCRdb holds only in-frame clones, not every one. Listed for the sample are roughly 24,000 clones, none seen a single time. This TCR came from a woman aged 55 to 70 in good health, CMV-negative, and a related stem cell transplant donor. The V and J genes are TRBV9 and TRBJ2-6; a weak D match, TRBD1 (5 bases). Source material: PBMCs. DNA for the CDR3: TGTGCCAGCAGCGTCTCTCGACAGAGCTCTGGGGCCAACGTCCTGACTTTC. Translated: CASSVSRQSSGANVLTF.